These 20 T cell receptor beta chains were sequenced from one sample in a study of cytomegalovirus exposure and HLA in healthy donors. Assay used: immunoSEQ multiplex PCR; TCRdb lists only in-frame clones, some missing. The sample holds roughly 300,000 clones, approximately 86% seen once. The sequenced sample consisted of PBMCs. The receptors originated from a woman in her twenties or thirties in good health and CMV-seropositive.

The CDR3 coding sequence is TGTGCCAGCAGTTACAGGGGGAGTCAGCCCCAGCATTTT. Protein sequence: CASSYRGSQPQHF. The chain uses TRBV28 and TRBJ1-5; 8 positions match TRBD1. CDR1 is MDHEN and CDR2 is SYDVKM in the germline V gene. V shed 4 bases and J 6 bases; nucleotides not matched to a gene: 2. This CDR3 region has 13 residues. Using reference TRBV28 and TRBJ1-5 for the parts outside the CDR3, the full variable domain is DVKVTQSSRYLVKRTGEKVFLECVQDMDHENMFWYRQDPGLGLRLIYFSYDVKMKEKGDIPEGYSVSREKKERFSLILESASTNQTSMYLCASSYRGSQPQHFGDGTRLSIL.

The CDR3 spells CASSKGPLGYEQYF. As DNA, the CDR3 is TGTGCCAGCAGCAAGGGACCCCTGGGGTACGAGCAGTACTTC. The chain links TRBV28 to TRBJ2-7; D tentatively fits TRBD1 or TRBD2 (5 bases each). The CDR3 length is 14 residues. With 6 bases removed from V and 4 bases from J, the gap between germline ends came to 16 bases. Germline V lookup: CDR1 MDHEN, CDR2 SYDVKM.

The chain recombines TRBV30 with TRBJ2-5; D gene ambiguous. The CDR3 length is 13 residues. The germline V gene encodes CDR1 GTSNPN and CDR2 SVGIG (reference sequence). V dropped 0 bases and J dropped 5 bases, with 10 bases sitting between them. CDR3 coding DNA: TGTGCCTGGAGTGTAGCCGTTTGGGAGACCCAGTACTTC. This sequence encodes CAWSVAVWETQYF.

The chain employs TRBV7-6 and TRBJ2-7; no clear D. Per the germline V gene, CDR1 is SGHVS and CDR2 is FNYEAQ. V lost 3 bases, J lost 6 bases, and 15 bases lay in between. There are 14 residues in the CDR3. The DNA of the CDR3 is TGTGCCAGCAGCTTGCCCGGGCCCGGGTCCGAGCAGTACTTC. Translating gives CASSLPGPGSEQYF.

The chain recombines TRBV6-5 with TRBJ2-7; D gene unclear. Trimming took off 2 bases at V and 5 bases at J, with 10 bases between the two ends. There are 13 residues in the CDR3. In germline, CDR1 is MNHEY, CDR2 SVGAGI. CDR3 protein: CASSYPPPDEQYF. CDR3 bases: TGTGCCAGCAGTTACCCGCCCCCAGACGAGCAGTACTTC.

The chain uses TRBV10-3 and TRBJ1-2; the D gene is possibly TRBD1 (5 bases). Per the germline V gene, CDR1 is ENHRY and CDR2 is SYGVKD. CDR3 length equals 15 residues. The germline V and J ends were trimmed by 4 bases and 6 bases, with 18 bases remaining between them. DNA of the CDR3: TGTGCCATCAGTGCTGGGCTCGGGGCCGGAGATGGCTACACCTTC. This translates into CAISAGLGAGDGYTF.

The genes are TRBV2 and TRBJ2-7; no clear D. Germline V gene sequence: CDR1 SNHLY, CDR2 FYNNEI. Trimming pared 6 bases from V and 1 base from J, leaving 10 bases between. The CDR3 runs to 13 residues. CDR3 residues: CASSEWWSYEQYF. For the CDR3, the DNA is TGTGCCAGCAGCGAATGGTGGTCCTACGAGCAGTACTTC.

The chain is built from TRBV28 and TRBJ2-7, with D uncertain. Germline values: CDR1 MDHEN, CDR2 SYDVKM. Between the trimmed V and J ends, which lost 6 bases and 2 bases, there was a span of 11 bases. The CDR3 length is 13 residues. The chain's CDR3 is CASRTTIPYEQYF. The CDR3 DNA is TGTGCCAGCAGAACGACAATTCCCTACGAGCAGTACTTC.

The V call is TRBV27, the J call TRBJ2-7; D remains ambiguous. Trimming cost V 4 bases and J 0 bases, with 10 bases left between them. The CDR3 loop spans 14 amino acids. Germline V CDR1 and CDR2: MNHEY, SMNVEV (reference sequence). CDR3 bases: TGTGCCAGCAGTTCAATGCACAACTCCTACGAGCAGTACTTC. Residues: CASSSMHNSYEQYF.

The V call is TRBV4-1, the J call TRBJ2-3; 7 nucleotides line up with TRBD1. The CDR3 contains 17 residues. The V segment lost 2 bases and the J segment 4 bases; nucleotides outside the gene matches: 12. CDR1 MGHRA and CDR2 YSYEKL come from the germline V gene. CDR3 amino acids: CASSQPGQRFRADTQYF. The DNA for the CDR3 is TGCGCCAGCAGCCAACCGGGACAGAGGTTTCGCGCAGATACGCAGTATTTT.

V and J are TRBV4-3 and TRBJ1-6, with 9 bases aligning to TRBD1. The ends lost 7 bases at V and 3 bases at J; junction bases unmatched: 4. This CDR3 is 15 amino acids long. CDR1 is LGHNA, CDR2 YSLEER, per germline. The DNA for the CDR3 is TGCGCCAGCAAGGCGGACAGGGGCTATAATTCACCCCTCCACTTT. Encoded protein: CASKADRGYNSPLHF.

In its sample, this clone was seen once. The gene calls are TRBV5-6 and TRBJ1-2, with D possibly matching TRBD1 (6 bases). Germline CDR1 and CDR2: SGHDT and YYEEEE. The CDR3 extends over 14 amino acids. V was pared by 5 bases and J by 0 bases, with 11 bases between. The CDR3 is CASRSGQTNYGYTF. The CDR3 DNA is TGTGCCAGCAGGTCGGGACAAACTAACTATGGCTACACCTTC.

This sequence joins TRBV5-1 and TRBJ1-1; D is possibly TRBD1 (5 bases). Germline V gene data show CDR1 as SGHRS and CDR2 as YFSETQ. The CDR3 consists of 15 residues. The germline V and J ends were trimmed by 0 bases and 6 bases, with 15 bases remaining between them. CDR3 amino acids: CASSLVQGAFPEAFF. CDR3 coding DNA: TGCGCCAGCAGCTTGGTGCAGGGTGCCTTCCCTGAAGCTTTCTTT.

The gene calls are TRBV11-2 and TRBJ2-7; 10 bases are a match to TRBD2. This CDR3 has 15 amino acids. Germline CDR1 reads SGHAT; CDR2 reads FQNNGV. V lost 5 bases and J lost 1; bases outside the gene matches: 5. CDR3 in amino acids: CASSLAGVVSYEQYF. The DNA of the CDR3 is TGTGCCAGCAGCCTAGCGGGAGTGGTATCCTACGAGCAGTACTTC.

This clone was found a few times. The DNA for the CDR3 is TGTGCCAGCAGCTCCGGCGGGACCTACGAGCAGTACTTC. Translated: CASSSGGTYEQYF. The chain carries TRBV7-2 and TRBJ2-7; the D gene is possibly TRBD2 (6 bases). Germline-derived CDR1 and CDR2 are SGHTA and FQGNSA. There are 13 residues in the CDR3. V lost 4 bases and J 2 bases, leaving 9 bases between the germline ends. The full variable domain, its missing parts supplied by reference TRBV7-2 and TRBJ2-7, is GAGVSQSPSNKVTEKGKDVELRCDPISGHTALYWYRQSLGQGLEFLIYFQGNSAPDKSGLPSDRFSAERTGGSVSTLTIQRTQQEDSAVYLCASSSGGTYEQYFGPGTRLTVT.

There are a few counts of this clone. This chain joins TRBV27 and TRBJ2-7; 8 nucleotides align to TRBD1. This CDR3 comprises 14 residues. CDR1 and CDR2 (germline): MNHEY, SMNVEV (reference sequence). J lost 6 bases, V lost 3 bases, and 7 bases had no gene match. The CDR3 here is CASSLGTGEIEQYF. CDR3 nucleotide sequence: TGTGCCAGCAGTTTGGGGACAGGTGAGATCGAGCAGTACTTC.

The rearrangement links TRBV18 to TRBJ2-1, with a weak D call TRBD1 (6 bases). This CDR3 region has 13 residues. Germline-derived CDR1 and CDR2 are KGHSH and LQKENI. V lost 3 bases and J 9 bases, leaving 12 bases between the germline ends. CDR3 in DNA: TGTGCCAGCTCACCTCTTAGGGGGAGTGAGCAGTTCTTC. Residues: CASSPLRGSEQFF.

The rearrangement joins TRBV4-3 to TRBJ2-7; 8 nucleotides agree with TRBD1. V gave up 0 bases and J gave up 7 bases; unmatched junction bases: 8. CDR1 LGHNA and CDR2 YSLEER come from the germline V gene. CDR3 size: 15 residues. The CDR3 sequence: CASSQEVHRGKEQYF. CDR3 nucleotide sequence: TGCGCCAGCAGCCAAGAGGTGCACAGGGGGAAGGAGCAGTACTTC.

V gene TRBV11-3 combines with J gene TRBJ2-3; D remains ambiguous. CDR3 length equals 13 residues. Germline-derived CDR1 and CDR2 are SGHNT and YENEEA. The V end lost 0 bases, the J end lost 6 bases, and 7 bases lay between the germline ends. The CDR3: CASSLDPWDTQYF. CDR3 in DNA: TGTGCCAGCAGCTTAGACCCCTGGGATACGCAGTATTTT. Complete variable domain (other parts from reference TRBV11-3 and TRBJ2-3): EAGVVQSPRYKIIEKKQPVAFWCNPISGHNTLYWYLQNLGQGPELLIRYENEEAVDDSQLPKDRFSAERLKGVDSTLKIQPAELGDSAVYLCASSLDPWDTQYFGPGTRLTVL.

This clone was seen a single time. The J gene is TRBJ2-3, the V gene TRBV5-6; weak D call: TRBD2 (7 bases). Deletions cut 1 base from V and 0 bases from J, with 12 bases between. The germline CDR1 and CDR2 sequences are SGHDT and YYEEEE. The CDR3 has 16 amino acids. This CDR3 is CASSLPGGYSTDTQYF. Written as DNA, the CDR3 is TGTGCCAGCAGCTTGCCGGGGGGCTATAGCACAGATACGCAGTATTTT.